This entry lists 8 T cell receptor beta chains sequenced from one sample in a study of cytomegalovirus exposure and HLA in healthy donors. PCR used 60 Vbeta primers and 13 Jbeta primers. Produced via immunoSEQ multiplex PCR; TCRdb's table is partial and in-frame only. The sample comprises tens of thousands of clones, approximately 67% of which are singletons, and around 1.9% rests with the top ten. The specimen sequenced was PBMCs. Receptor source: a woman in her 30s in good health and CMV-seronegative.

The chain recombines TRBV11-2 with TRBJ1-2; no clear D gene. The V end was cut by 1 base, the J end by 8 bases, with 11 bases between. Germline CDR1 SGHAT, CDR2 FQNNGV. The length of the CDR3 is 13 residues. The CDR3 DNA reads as TGTGCCAGCAGCTTAGTGGAGCAATTGGGCTACACCTTC. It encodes CASSLVEQLGYTF.

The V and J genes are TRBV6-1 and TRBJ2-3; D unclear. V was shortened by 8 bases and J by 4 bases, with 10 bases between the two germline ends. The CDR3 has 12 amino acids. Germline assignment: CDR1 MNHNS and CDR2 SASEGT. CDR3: CASSGFSDTQYF. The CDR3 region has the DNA TGTGCCAGCTCTGGCTTCTCAGATACGCAGTATTTT.

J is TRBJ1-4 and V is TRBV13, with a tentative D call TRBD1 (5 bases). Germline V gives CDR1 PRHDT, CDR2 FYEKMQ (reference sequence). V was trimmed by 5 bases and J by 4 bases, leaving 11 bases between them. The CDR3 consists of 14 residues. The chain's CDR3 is CASSRGGYNEKLFF. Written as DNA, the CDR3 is TGTGCCAGCAGCCGGGGGGGGTATAATGAAAAACTGTTTTTT. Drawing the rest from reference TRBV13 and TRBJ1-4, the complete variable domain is AAGVIQSPRHLIKEKRETATLKCYPIPRHDTVYWYQQGPGQDPQFLISFYEKMQSDKGSIPDRFSAQQFSDYHSELNMSSLELGDSALYFCASSRGGYNEKLFFGSGTQLSVL.

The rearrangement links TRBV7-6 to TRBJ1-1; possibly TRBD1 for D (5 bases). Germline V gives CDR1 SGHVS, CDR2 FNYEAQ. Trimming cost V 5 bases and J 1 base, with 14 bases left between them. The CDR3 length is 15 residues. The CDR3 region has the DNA TGTGCCAGCAGCCCCCAGATGGGGGGGAACACTGAAGCTTTCTTT. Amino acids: CASSPQMGGNTEAFF.

The CDR3 DNA is TGTGCCAGCAACTCTAGACAGGCCTACGAGCAGTACTTC. It is translated as CASNSRQAYEQYF. The V and J genes are TRBV7-8 and TRBJ2-7, with D possibly being TRBD1 (6 bases). The CDR3 has 13 residues. V dropped 7 bases and J dropped 2 bases, with 12 bases sitting between them. CDR1 is SGHVS, CDR2 FQNEAQ, per germline.

CDR3 sequence (DNA): TGTGCCAGCAGCAAAGGGGGGGGGAGGGGTAACTATGGCTACACCTTC. Translated, it gives CASSKGGGRGNYGYTF. The V call is TRBV21-1, the J call TRBJ1-2. TRBV21-1 has pseudogene status. The CDR3 is 16 residues long.

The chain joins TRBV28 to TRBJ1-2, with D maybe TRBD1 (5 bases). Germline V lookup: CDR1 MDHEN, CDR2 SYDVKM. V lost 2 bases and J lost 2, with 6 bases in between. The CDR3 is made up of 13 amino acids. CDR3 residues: CASSLRQNYGYTF. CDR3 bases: TGTGCCAGCAGTTTAAGACAGAACTATGGCTACACCTTC.

The CDR3 DNA reads TGTGCCAGCAGCCCCGACGGGGGGAACGAGCAGTACTTC. This gives the protein CASSPDGGNEQYF. The J gene is TRBJ2-7, the V gene TRBV4-2, with 7 bases fitting TRBD2. The ends lost 4 bases at V and 5 bases at J; junction bases unmatched: 5. CDR1 LGHNA and CDR2 YNFKEQ come from the germline V gene. The CDR3 has 13 residues.